The clone carrying this T cell receptor (beta chain) was recorded once. The data derive from a study of control samples from healthy donors and cancer patients. The assay was immunoSEQ multiplex PCR, and TCRdb's table has in-frame clones only and misses some. The table records under 200,000 clones, about nine tenths of them present only once. CDR1 is DFQATT and CDR2 is SNEGSKA in the germline V gene (reference sequence). V was clipped by 3 bases and J by 6 bases, with 9 bases between them. This CDR3 has 12 residues. The source of this sequence is a woman under 40 in good health. This rearrangement joins TRBV20-1 to TRBJ2-1; D unresolved. The sequencing sample was made of blood. The CDR3 sequence: CSASWVGNEQFF. In DNA form, the CDR3 reads TGCAGTGCTAGTTGGGTGGGCAATGAGCAGTTCTTC.